This T cell receptor (beta chain) was identified in a study of CD8 T cells in Susac syndrome. Random hexamers were used to reverse transcribe the RNA input (about 0.5 to 1 ug). Amplification of TCR beta CDR3 was carried out by immunoSEQ multiplex PCR, which covered 54 Vbeta and 13 Jbeta segments. MiXCR was run by TCRdb on the immunoSEQ multiplex PCR reads, yielding one entry per CDR3 protein. In the table there are some 190,000 distinct CDR3 sequences, 95% of which are singletons. The multiple sclerosis controls were treatment-naive patients with relapsing-remitting disease that was stable or active. Negative isolation was applied to CD8+ and CD4+ T cells, and FACS enrichment was applied to TEMRA cells. The sample comprised CD4+ T cells from PBMCs. This TCR was sampled from a human donor with multiple sclerosis.

The CDR3 region is CSAFGGGETDTQYF. The CDR3 nucleotides read TGCAGTGCATTTGGCGGGGGTGAAACAGATACGCAGTATTTT. V gene TRBV20-1 combines with J gene TRBJ2-3, with 7 bases lining up with TRBD2. The CDR3 length is 14 residues. Germline V lookup: CDR1 DFQATT, CDR2 SNEGSKA (reference sequence). The V segment lost 6 bases and the J segment 3 bases; nucleotides outside the gene matches: 9.